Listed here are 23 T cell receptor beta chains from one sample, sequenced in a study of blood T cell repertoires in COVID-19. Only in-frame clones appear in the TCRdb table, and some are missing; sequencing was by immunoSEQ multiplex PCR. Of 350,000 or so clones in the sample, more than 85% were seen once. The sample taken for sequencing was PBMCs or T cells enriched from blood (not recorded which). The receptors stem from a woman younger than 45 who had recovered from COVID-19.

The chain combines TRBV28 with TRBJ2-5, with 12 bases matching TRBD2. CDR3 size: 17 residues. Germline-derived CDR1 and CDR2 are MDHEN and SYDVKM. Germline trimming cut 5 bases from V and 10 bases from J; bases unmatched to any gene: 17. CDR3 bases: TGTGCCAGCAGTCCATCTGGACTAGCGGGATTAAAGTCGGACCAGTACTTC. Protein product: CASSPSGLAGLKSDQYF.

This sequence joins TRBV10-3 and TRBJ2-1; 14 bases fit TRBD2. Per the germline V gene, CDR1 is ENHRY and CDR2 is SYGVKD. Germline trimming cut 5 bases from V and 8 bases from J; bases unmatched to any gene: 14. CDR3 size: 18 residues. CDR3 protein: CAISSTQGTSGSSYEQFF. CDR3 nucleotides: TGTGCCATCAGTTCTACTCAGGGGACTAGCGGGAGTAGCTATGAGCAGTTCTTC.

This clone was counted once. CDR3 sequence reads: CASSEGRASGNTIYF. CDR3 nucleotide sequence: TGTGCCAGCAGTGAAGGGCGGGCTTCTGGAAACACCATATATTTT. V is TRBV2 and J is TRBJ1-3; D is unclear. Germline-derived CDR1 and CDR2 are SNHLY and FYNNEI. Trimming removed 1 base from V and 1 base from J, with 8 bases in between. The CDR3 is 15 residues long.

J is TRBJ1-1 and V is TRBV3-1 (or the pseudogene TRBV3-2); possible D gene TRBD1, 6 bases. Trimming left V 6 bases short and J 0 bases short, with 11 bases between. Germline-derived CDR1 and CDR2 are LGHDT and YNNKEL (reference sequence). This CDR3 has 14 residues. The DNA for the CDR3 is TGTGCCAGCAGGCCAGGGGTAATGAACACTGAAGCTTTCTTT. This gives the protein CASRPGVMNTEAFF.

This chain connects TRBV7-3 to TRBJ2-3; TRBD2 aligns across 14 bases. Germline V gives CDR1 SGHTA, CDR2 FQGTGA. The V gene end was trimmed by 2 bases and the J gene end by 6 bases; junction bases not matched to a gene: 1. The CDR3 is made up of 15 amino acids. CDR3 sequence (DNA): TGTGCCAGCAGCTTAGGGACTAGCGGGAGCGATACGCAGTATTTT. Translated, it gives CASSLGTSGSDTQYF.

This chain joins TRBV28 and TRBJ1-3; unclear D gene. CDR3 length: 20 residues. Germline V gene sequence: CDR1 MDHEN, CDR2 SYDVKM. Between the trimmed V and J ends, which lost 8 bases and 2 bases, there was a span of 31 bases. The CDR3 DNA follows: TGTGCCAGCGATAACGCCCTAGCTTCCCTAAAGGTAATCCCTGGAAACACCATATATTTT. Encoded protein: CASDNALASLKVIPGNTIYF.

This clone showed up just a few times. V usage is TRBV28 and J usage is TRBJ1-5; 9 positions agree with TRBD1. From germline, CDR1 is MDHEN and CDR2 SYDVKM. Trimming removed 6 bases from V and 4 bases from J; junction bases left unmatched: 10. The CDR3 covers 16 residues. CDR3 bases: TGTGCCAGCAGGCACAGGGGGCTTGAGCGGAATCAGCCCCAGCATTTT. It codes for CASRHRGLERNQPQHF.

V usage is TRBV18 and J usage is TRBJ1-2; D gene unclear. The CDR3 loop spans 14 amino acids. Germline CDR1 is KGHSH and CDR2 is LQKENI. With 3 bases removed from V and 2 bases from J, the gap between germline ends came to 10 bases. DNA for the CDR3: TGTGCCAGCTCACCGGAGACTTTAAACTATGGCTACACCTTC. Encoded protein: CASSPETLNYGYTF.

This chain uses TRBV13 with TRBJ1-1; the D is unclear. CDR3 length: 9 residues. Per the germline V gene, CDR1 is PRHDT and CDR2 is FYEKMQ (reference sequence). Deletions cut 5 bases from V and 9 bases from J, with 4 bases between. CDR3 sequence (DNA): TGTGCCAGCAGCCCCAAAGCTTTCTTT. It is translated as CASSPKAFF.

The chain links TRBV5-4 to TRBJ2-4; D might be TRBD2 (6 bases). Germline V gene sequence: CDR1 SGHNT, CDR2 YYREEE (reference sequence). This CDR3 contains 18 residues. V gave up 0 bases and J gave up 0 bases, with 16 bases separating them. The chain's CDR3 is CASSLVGGVKLAKNIQYF. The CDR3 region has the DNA TGTGCCAGCAGCTTGGTTGGAGGGGTTAAATTAGCCAAAAACATTCAGTACTTC.

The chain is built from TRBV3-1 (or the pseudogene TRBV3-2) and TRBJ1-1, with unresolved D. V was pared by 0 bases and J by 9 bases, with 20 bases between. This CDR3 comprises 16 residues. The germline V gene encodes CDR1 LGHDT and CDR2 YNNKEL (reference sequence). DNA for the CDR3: TGTGCCAGCAGCCAAGAAACAATTTTGTCGGCGGGGAAAGCTTTCTTT. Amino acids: CASSQETILSAGKAFF.

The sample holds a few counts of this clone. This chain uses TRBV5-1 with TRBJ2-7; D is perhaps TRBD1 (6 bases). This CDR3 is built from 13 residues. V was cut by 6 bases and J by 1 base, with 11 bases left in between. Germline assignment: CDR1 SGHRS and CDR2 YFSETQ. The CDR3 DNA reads TGCGCCAGCATGGAGACAGGTTCCTACGAGCAGTACTTC. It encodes CASMETGSYEQYF.

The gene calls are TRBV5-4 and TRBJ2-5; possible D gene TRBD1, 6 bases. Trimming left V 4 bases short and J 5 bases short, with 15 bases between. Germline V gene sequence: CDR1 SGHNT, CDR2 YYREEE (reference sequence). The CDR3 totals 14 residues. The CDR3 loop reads CASSPNGQGETQYF. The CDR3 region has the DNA TGTGCCAGCAGCCCGAACGGGCAGGGGGAGACCCAGTACTTC.

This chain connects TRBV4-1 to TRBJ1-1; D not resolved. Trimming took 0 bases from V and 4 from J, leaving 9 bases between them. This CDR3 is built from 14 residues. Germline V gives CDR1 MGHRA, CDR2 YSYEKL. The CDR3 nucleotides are TGCGCCAGCAGCCAAGAAAGTCGGTTCACTGAAGCTTTCTTT. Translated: CASSQESRFTEAFF.

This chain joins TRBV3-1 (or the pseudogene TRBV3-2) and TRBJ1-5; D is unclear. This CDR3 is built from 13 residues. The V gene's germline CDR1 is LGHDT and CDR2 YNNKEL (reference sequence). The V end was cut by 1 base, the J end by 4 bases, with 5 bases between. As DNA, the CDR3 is TGTGCCAGCAGCCAAGGCGGTAATCAGCCCCAGCATTTT. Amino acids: CASSQGGNQPQHF.

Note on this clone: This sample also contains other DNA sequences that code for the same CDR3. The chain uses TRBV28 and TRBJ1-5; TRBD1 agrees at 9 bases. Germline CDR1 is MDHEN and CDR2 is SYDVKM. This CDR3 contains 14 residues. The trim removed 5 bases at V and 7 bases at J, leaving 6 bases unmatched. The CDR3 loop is CASSPGQGRQPQHF. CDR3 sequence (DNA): TGTGCCAGCAGTCCGGGACAGGGACGACAGCCCCAGCATTTT.

The CDR3 here is CASSSGQGLNTEAFF. CDR3 nucleotides: TGTGCCAGCAGCTCCGGACAGGGATTGAACACTGAAGCTTTCTTT. The chain joins TRBV5-4 to TRBJ1-1, with 8 bases identical to TRBD1. The germline CDR1 and CDR2 sequences are SGHNT and YYREEE (reference sequence). CDR3 size: 15 residues. Trimming took 3 bases from V and 0 from J; bases not matched to a gene: 4. Full variable domain (remainder filled in from reference TRBV5-4 and TRBJ1-1): ETGVTQSPTHLIKTRGQQVTLRCSSQSGHNTVSWYQQALGQGPQFIFQYYREEENGRGNFPPRFSGLQFPNYSSELNVNALELDDSALYLCASSSGQGLNTEAFFGQGTRLTVV.

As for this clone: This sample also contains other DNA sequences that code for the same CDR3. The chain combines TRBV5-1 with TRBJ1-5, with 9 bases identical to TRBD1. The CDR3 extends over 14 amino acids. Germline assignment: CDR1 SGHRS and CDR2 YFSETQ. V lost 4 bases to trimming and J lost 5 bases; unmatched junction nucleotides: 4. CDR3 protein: CASSLGQGHQPQHF. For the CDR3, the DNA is TGCGCCAGCAGCCTGGGACAGGGCCATCAGCCCCAGCATTTT.

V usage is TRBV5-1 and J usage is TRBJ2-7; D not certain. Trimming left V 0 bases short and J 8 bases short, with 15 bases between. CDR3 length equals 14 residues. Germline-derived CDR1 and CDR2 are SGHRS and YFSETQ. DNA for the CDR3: TGCGCCAGCAGCTTGGAGAGCTCTCGGTCCCAGCAGTACTTC. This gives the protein CASSLESSRSQQYF.

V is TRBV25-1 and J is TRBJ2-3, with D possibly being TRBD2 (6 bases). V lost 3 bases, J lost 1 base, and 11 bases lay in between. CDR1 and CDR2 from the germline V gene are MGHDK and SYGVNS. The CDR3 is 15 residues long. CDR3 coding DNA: TGTGCCAGCAGTGATTACGGCGGGGGCACAGATACGCAGTATTTT. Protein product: CASSDYGGGTDTQYF.

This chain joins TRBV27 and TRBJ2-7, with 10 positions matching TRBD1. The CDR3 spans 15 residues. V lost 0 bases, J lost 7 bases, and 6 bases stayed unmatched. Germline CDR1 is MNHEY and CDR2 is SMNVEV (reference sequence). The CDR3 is CASSLSGQGSGEQYF. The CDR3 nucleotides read TGTGCCAGCAGTTTATCGGGACAGGGGTCGGGAGAGCAGTACTTC.

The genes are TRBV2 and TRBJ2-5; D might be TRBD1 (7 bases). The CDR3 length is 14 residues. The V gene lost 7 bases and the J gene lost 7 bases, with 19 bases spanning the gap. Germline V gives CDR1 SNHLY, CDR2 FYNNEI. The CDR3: CASTKGSGGGTQYF. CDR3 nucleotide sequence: TGTGCCAGCACAAAAGGTTCAGGGGGAGGGACCCAGTACTTC.

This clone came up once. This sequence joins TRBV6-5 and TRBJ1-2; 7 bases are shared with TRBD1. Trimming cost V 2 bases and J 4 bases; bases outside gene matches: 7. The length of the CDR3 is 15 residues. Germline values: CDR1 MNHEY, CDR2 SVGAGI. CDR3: CASSYRGTAGYGYTF. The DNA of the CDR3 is TGTGCCAGCAGTTACCGTGGGACAGCAGGCTATGGCTACACCTTC.